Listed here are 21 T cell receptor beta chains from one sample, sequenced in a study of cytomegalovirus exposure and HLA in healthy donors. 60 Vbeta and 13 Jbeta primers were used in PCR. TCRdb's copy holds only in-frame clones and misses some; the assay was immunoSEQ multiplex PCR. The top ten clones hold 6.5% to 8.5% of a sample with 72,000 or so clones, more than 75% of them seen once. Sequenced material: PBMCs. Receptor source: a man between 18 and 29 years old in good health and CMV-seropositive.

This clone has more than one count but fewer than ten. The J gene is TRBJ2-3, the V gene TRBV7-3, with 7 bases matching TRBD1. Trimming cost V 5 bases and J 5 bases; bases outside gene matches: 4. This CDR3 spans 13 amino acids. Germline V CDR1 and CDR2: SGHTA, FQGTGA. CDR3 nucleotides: TGTGCCAGCAGCATCGCAGGGGGAGATACGCAGTATTTT. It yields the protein CASSIAGGDTQYF. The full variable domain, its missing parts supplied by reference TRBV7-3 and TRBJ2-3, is GAGVSQTPSNKVTEKGKYVELRCDPISGHTALYWYRQSLGQGPEFLIYFQGTGAADDSGLPNDRFFAVRPEGSVSTLKIQRTERGDSAVYLCASSIAGGDTQYFGPGTRLTVL.

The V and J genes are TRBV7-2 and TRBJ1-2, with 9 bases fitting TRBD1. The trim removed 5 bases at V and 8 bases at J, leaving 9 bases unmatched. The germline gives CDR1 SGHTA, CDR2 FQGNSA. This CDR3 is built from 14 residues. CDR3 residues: CASSAQGQGDGYTF. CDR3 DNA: TGTGCCAGCAGCGCCCAGGGACAGGGAGACGGCTACACCTTC.

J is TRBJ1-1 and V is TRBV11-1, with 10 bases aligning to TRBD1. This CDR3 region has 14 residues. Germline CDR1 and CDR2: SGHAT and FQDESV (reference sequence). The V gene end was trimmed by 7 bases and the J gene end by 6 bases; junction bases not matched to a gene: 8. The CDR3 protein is CASTLRTGGSEAFF. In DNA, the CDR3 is TGTGCCAGCACCCTAAGGACAGGGGGGTCTGAAGCTTTCTTT.

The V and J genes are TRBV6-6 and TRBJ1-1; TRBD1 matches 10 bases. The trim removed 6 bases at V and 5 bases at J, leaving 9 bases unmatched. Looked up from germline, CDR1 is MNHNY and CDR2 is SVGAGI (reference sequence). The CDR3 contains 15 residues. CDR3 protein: CASSDTTGGETEAFF. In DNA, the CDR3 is TGTGCCAGCAGCGACACGACAGGGGGCGAGACTGAAGCTTTCTTT.

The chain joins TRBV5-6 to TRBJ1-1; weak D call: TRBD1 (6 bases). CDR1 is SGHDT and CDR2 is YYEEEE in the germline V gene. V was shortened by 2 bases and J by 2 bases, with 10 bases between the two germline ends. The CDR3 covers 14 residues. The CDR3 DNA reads TGTGCCAGCAGCTTAGGACAGACCAACACTGAAGCTTTCTTT. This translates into CASSLGQTNTEAFF. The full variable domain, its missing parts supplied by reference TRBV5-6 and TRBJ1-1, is DAGVTQSPTHLIKTRGQQVTLRCSPKSGHDTVSWYQQALGQGPQFIFQYYEEEERQRGNFPDRFSGHQFPNYSSELNVNALLLGDSALYLCASSLGQTNTEAFFGQGTRLTVV.

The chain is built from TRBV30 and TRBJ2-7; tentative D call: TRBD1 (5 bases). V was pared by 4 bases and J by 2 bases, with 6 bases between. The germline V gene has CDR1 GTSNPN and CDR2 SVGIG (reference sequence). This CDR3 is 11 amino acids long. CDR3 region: CAWTTAYEQYF. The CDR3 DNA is TGTGCCTGGACGACAGCCTACGAGCAGTACTTC.

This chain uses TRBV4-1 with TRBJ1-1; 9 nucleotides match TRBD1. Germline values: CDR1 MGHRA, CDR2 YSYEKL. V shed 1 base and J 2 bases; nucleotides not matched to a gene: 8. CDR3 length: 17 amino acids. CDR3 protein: CASSQGSQGALNTEAFF. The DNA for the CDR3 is TGCGCCAGCAGCCAAGGATCACAGGGGGCGCTTAACACTGAAGCTTTCTTT.

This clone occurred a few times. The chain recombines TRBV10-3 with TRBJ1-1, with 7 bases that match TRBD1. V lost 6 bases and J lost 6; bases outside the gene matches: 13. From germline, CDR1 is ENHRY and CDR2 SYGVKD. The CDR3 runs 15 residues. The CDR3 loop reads CAIRRQGFKGPEAFF. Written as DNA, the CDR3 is TGTGCCATCAGGAGACAGGGTTTTAAGGGCCCTGAAGCTTTCTTT.

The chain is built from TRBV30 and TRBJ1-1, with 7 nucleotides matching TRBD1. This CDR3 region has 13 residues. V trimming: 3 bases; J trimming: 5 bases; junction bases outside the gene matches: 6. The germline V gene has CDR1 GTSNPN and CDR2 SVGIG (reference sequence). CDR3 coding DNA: TGTGCCTGGAGGGGCAGGGGGAAGACTGAAGCTTTCTTT. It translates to CAWRGRGKTEAFF.

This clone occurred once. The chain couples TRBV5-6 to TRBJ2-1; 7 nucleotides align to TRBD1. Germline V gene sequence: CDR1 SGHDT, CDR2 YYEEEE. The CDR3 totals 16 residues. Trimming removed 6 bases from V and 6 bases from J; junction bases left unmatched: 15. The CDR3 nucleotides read TGTGCCAGCATCCCCCCCCGGGACAGCCCTTTCAATGAGCAGTTCTTC. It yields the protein CASIPPRDSPFNEQFF.

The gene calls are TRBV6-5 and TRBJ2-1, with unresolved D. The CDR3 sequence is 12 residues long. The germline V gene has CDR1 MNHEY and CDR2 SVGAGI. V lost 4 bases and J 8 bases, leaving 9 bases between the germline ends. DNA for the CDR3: TGTGCCAGCAGTTCTACAGTAGATGAGCAGTTCTTC. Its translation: CASSSTVDEQFF.

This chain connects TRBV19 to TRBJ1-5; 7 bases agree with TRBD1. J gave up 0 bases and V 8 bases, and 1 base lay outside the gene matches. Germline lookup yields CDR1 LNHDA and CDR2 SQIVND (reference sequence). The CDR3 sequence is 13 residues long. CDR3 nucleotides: TGTGCCAGTGGGACAGTTAGCAATCAGCCCCAGCATTTT. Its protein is CASGTVSNQPQHF.

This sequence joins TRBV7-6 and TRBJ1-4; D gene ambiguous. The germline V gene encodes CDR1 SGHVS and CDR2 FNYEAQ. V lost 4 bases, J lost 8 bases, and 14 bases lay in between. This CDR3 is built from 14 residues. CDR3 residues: CASSSRINGEKLFF. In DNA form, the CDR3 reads TGTGCCAGCAGCTCCCGAATAAACGGGGAAAAACTGTTTTTT. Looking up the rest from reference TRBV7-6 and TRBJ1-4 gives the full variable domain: GAGVSQSPRYKVTKRGQDVALRCDPISGHVSLYWYRQALGQGPEFLTYFNYEAQQDKSGLPNDRFSAERPEGSISTLTIQRTEQRDSAMYRCASSSRINGEKLFFGSGTQLSVL.

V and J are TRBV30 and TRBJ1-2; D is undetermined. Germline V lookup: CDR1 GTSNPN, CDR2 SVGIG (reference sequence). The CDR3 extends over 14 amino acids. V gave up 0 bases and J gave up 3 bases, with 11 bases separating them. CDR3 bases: TGTGCCTGGAGTGTACAGAAGAGTTACTATGGCTACACCTTC. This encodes CAWSVQKSYYGYTF.

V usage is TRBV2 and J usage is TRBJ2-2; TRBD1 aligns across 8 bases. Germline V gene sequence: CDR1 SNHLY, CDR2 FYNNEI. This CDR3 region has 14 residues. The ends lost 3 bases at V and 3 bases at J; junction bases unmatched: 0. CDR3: CASSEDRDTGELFF. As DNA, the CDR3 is TGTGCCAGCAGTGAGGACAGGGACACCGGGGAGCTGTTTTTT.

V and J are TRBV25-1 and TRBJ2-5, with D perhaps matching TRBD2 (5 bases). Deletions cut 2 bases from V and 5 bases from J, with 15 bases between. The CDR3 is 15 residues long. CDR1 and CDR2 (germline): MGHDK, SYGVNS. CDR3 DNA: TGTGCCAGCAGTGAAGGTTCCGGGATTAGGGAGACCCAGTACTTC. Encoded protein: CASSEGSGIRETQYF.

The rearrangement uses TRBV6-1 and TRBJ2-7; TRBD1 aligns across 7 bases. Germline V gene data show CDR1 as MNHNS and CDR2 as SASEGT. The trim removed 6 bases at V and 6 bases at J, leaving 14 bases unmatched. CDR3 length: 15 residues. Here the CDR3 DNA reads TGTGCCAGCAGGGACCCTCGGGACAGCCGGCGCGAGCAGTACTTC. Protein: CASRDPRDSRREQYF.

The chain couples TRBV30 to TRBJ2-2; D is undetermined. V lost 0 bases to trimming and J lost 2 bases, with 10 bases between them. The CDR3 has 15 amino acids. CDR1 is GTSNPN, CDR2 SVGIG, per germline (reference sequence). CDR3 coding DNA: TGTGCCTGGAGTGTACGGCGGCCAAACACCGGGGAGCTGTTTTTT. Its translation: CAWSVRRPNTGELFF.

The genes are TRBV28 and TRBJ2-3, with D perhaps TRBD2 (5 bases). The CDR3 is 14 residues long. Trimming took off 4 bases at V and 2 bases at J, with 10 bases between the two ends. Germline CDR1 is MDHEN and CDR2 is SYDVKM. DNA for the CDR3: TGTGCCAGCAGTTGGAGGCGGGTCACAGATACGCAGTATTTT. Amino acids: CASSWRRVTDTQYF. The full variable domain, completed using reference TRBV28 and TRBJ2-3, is DVKVTQSSRYLVKRTGEKVFLECVQDMDHENMFWYRQDPGLGLRLIYFSYDVKMKEKGDIPEGYSVSREKKERFSLILESASTNQTSMYLCASSWRRVTDTQYFGPGTRLTVL.

The CDR3 region is CATRDRDSNTIYF. Written as DNA, the CDR3 is TGTGCCACCCGGGACAGGGATTCAAACACCATATATTTT. This chain uses TRBV6-1 with TRBJ1-3, with TRBD1 matching over 9 bases. Per the germline V gene, CDR1 is MNHNS and CDR2 is SASEGT. V shed 10 bases and J 6 bases; nucleotides not matched to a gene: 7. This CDR3 comprises 13 residues.

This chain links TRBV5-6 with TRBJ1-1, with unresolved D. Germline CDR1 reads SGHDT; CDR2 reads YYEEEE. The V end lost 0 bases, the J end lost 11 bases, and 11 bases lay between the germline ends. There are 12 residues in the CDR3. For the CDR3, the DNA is TGTGCCAGCAGCTTGGCCCGTAATAGCGCTTTCTTT. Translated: CASSLARNSAFF.